This TCR beta chain was identified in a study of T cell responses to AZD1222 COVID-19 vaccine. Overall study context: The analysis combined second doses at about 4 or about 12 weeks.

Profiled with immunoSEQ multiplex PCR; TCRdb holds only in-frame clones, not every one. Of roughly 97,000 clones in the sample, about 90% were seen once. Findings of the study overall: Sampling captured repertoires only after the peak T cell response. Nearly half of spike-specific TCRs reportedly target unmutated variant regions. Spike-spanning, vaccine-associated CD4 TCRs were dominant at 160-218 and 743-854.

About this clone: What it binds is unknown.

This CDR3 contains 13 residues. V lost 8 bases and J lost 5, with 15 bases in between. J is TRBJ1-1 and V is TRBV12-3 or TRBV12-4; TRBD1 is a possible D gene (5 bases). Sample: peripheral blood, taken on day 0 of AZD1222 vaccination. The TCR was taken from an adult in good health. The CDR3, as DNA: TGTGCCAGCTCCCAGGGTCGGTTAACTGAAGCTTTCTTT. It specifies CASSQGRLTEAFF.